This T cell receptor beta chain is from a study of siplizumab effects on memory and regulatory T cells. Study-wide results and caveats: Naive T cells seemed more diverse than memory cells; they also seemed major alloresponse contributors.

Remarks on this clone: Its antigen remains unknown.

Sequencing used immunoSEQ multiplex PCR; TCRdb keeps in-frame clones, though not all of them. The sample contains some 110,000 clones, over 90% of which appear only once. CDR1 and CDR2 (germline): SGHAT, FQNNGV. The V end lost 3 bases, the J end lost 5 bases, and 20 bases lay between the germline ends. The CDR3 sequence is 16 residues long. The material sequenced was Tregs sorted from blood. This receptor was taken from a human donor in good health. This rearrangement joins TRBV11-2 to TRBJ2-7, with TRBD2 as a possible D gene (6 bases). CDR3: CASSLEPGLGSHEQYF. CDR3 DNA: TGTGCCAGCAGCTTGGAACCGGGACTTGGTTCCCACGAGCAGTACTTC.